This T cell receptor (beta chain) was sequenced during a study of blood T cells in healthy people across ages (dated by TCRdb to 2014 to 2015). About the investigation overall: In model experiments, template switching captured roughly one uniquely barcoded TCR beta cDNA molecule for every two T cells. To avoid experimental bias, donors of different ages were distributed randomly across sequencing lanes. To track age-related changes in TCR beta repertoire diversity, the study relied on deep sequencing normalized with unique cDNA molecular identifiers. Four age groups were formed from the donors: young (average about 16 years), middle-aged (approximately 40), aged (around 62) and long-lived (approximately 78). Two additional independent replicas of 1 million unique cDNA reads from the same blood draw were analyzed for two donors (one aged 18 to 29 and one aged 80 or older). On the study overall, not on this receptor specifically: Conclusive comparison of naive and antigen-experienced compartments was prevented by the profiling of bulk unsorted PBMCs. Observed TCR beta diversity per million T cells fell roughly linearly with age, and a significant reduction was already apparent by age about 36. Estimates of total diversity from one million sequenced T cells were regarded as lower bounds and underestimates. Donor CMV infection status was unknown, potentially confounding age-related changes in expanded clonotypes. Compared with the aged group, more naive CD4+ T cells, fewer expanded clones and increased TCR diversity were shown by the long-lived group, suggesting age selection. There was a strong correlation between observed TCR beta diversity and the percentage of naive T cells measured by flow cytometry.

Libraries came from 5' RACE. Instrument used: Illumina HiSeq 2500. A second 7 to 11 cycle PCR used a sample-barcoded 5' primer and a J-beta primer mix. A template-switch 5' adaptor carrying 12 random nucleotides introduced a unique molecular identifier onto each TCR beta cDNA molecule. Each sample yielded at least 2.5 million CDR3-containing paired-end reads. First-strand cDNA synthesis was performed from all RNA using the Mint cDNA synthesis kit, with priming by a TRBC-specific oligonucleotide. All cDNA was treated with uracil-DNA glycosylase and then went through a first 18-cycle PCR with the universal primers M1SS and BC2_uni_R. Per the authors' processing: Each sample was normalized by randomly selecting 1 million high-quality reads, each carrying a distinct molecular identifier. Reads sharing molecular identifiers were discarded rather than binned into consensus sequences. MiTCR, set to a Q25 quality threshold and the strictest error-elimination algorithm, was used for CDR3 identification, clonotype clustering and error correction. A nonparametric unseen species model with Euler transformation was used to estimate lower-bound total TCR beta diversity. TCRdb's own reprocessing of the public reads used fastp at Q25 and MiXCR and kept productive beta chains. Rows matching on CDR3 protein sequence are summarized as one entry with the most common DNA and genes. Here the V and J calls rest on TCRdb's processing, not on the authors' analysis. The sample records approximately 690,000 distinct CDR3 sequences, roughly 43% of which are singletons. The ten largest clonotypes hold around 30% of the sample.

The 39 donors, aged about 6 to 100 years, were systemically healthy Caucasian individuals from Russia. Around 9.8 milliliters of peripheral blood were collected from each donor into EDTA-treated Vacutainer tubes. PBMCs were isolated by Ficoll-Paque density-gradient centrifugation, with at least 6 million obtained per sample. Total RNA was extracted from PBMCs with Trizol reagent, with at least 5.5 micrograms obtained per sample. For every donor, flow cytometry on a PBMC aliquot measured the percentage of naive CD45RAhigh/CD27high T cells. From a lookup of the germline V gene, CDR1 and CDR2 are SGHRS and YFSETQ. V and J are truncated by 4 bases and 2 bases respectively, leaving an intervening sequence of 13 bases. Measured from the cysteine to the phenylalanine, the CDR3 is 14 residues long. Only the CDR3 DNA is retained, 42 bases long and in frame from the first base. A word on this clonotype: The antigen this receptor binds is unknown. No per-base quality is available; no much larger clone lies one base away.

The chain is encoded by TRBV5-1 joined to TRBJ2-7; TRBD2 is a weak D gene call, 6 bases matching. Sequencing was performed on blood. The TCR was taken from a man older than 75 in good health. The CDR3 has the sequence CASSRVGGTYEQYF. In nucleotide form, the sequence is TGCGCCAGCAGCCGGGTGGGAGGCACCTACGAGCAGTACTTC. When the CDR3 is completed using the reference TRBV5-1 and TRBJ2-7 genes on either side, the full variable domain is KAGVTQTPRYLIKTRGQQVTLSCSPISGHRSVSWYQQTPGQGLQFLFEYFSETQRNKGNFPGRFSGRQFSNSRSEMNVSTLELGDSALYLCASSRVGGTYEQYFGPGTRLTVT.